What follows are 31 T cell receptor beta chains derived from one specimen sequenced in a study of cytomegalovirus exposure and HLA in healthy donors. A multiplex PCR was run with 60 Vbeta primers and 13 Jbeta primers. Clones were sequenced by immunoSEQ multiplex PCR, and TCRdb holds only the in-frame ones, with some missing. The sample consists of around 99,000 clones, around 77% of them appearing once. The sequenced material came from PBMCs. The receptors derive from a man aged 40-49 years in good health and CMV-seronegative.

This chain connects TRBV5-1 to TRBJ2-7; TRBD2 agrees at 7 bases. The length of the CDR3 is 14 residues. CDR1 and CDR2 (germline): SGHRS, YFSETQ. The ends lost 2 bases at V and 2 bases at J; junction bases unmatched: 4. CDR3 nucleotide sequence: TGCGCCAGCAGCTTCCTAGCGGATACCTACGAGCAGTACTTC. Its translation is CASSFLADTYEQYF.

This clone was observed once. This chain joins TRBV11-2 and TRBJ1-3, with D possibly TRBD1 on 5 matching bases. The germline gives CDR1 SGHAT, CDR2 FQNNGV. Trimming took off 3 bases at V and 2 bases at J, with 8 bases between the two ends. This CDR3 is built from 14 residues. The DNA of the CDR3 is TGTGCCAGCAGCTTTACAGGAGCTGGAAACACCATATATTTT. It is translated as CASSFTGAGNTIYF.

The rearrangement joins TRBV6-6 to TRBJ1-3; maybe TRBD1 (5 bases). This CDR3 is built from 16 residues. Per the germline V gene, CDR1 is MNHNY and CDR2 is SVGAGI (reference sequence). With 2 bases removed from V and 0 bases from J, the gap between germline ends came to 11 bases. The DNA for the CDR3 is TGTGCCAGCAGTTACGACAGCAGTAACTCTGGAAACACCATATATTTT. It specifies CASSYDSSNSGNTIYF.

This clone was recorded only once. CDR3 sequence (DNA): TGTGCCAGTAGTATAAAGCTTAACTATGGCTACACCTTC. Residues: CASSIKLNYGYTF. The V and J genes are TRBV19 and TRBJ1-2; no definite D call. V lost 2 bases and J lost 1, with 5 bases in between. Germline V gene data show CDR1 as LNHDA and CDR2 as SQIVND (reference sequence). The CDR3 has 13 residues.

The CDR3 loop is CASSGPGTGSTGELFF. CDR3 coding DNA: TGCGCCAGCAGTGGTCCTGGGACAGGTTCTACCGGGGAGCTGTTTTTT. V gene TRBV10-1 combines with J gene TRBJ2-2, with 8 bases aligning to TRBD1. CDR1 and CDR2 (germline): WNHNN, SYGVQD (reference sequence). V lost 4 bases to trimming and J lost 5 bases; unmatched junction nucleotides: 9. CDR3 size: 16 residues.

The gene calls are TRBV7-8 and TRBJ2-7; D unresolved. V lost 2 bases to trimming and J lost 4 bases, with 9 bases between them. CDR1 SGHVS and CDR2 FQNEAQ come from the germline V gene. The CDR3 is 13 residues long. This chain's CDR3 is CASSLLLSYEQYF. Written as DNA, the CDR3 is TGTGCCAGCAGCTTACTCTTGTCTTACGAGCAGTACTTC.

The rearrangement links TRBV30 to TRBJ2-5; 15 nucleotides match TRBD2. J was trimmed by 3 bases and V by 4 bases; bases with no gene match: 9. In germline, CDR1 is GTSNPN, CDR2 SVGIG (reference sequence). The CDR3 runs 17 residues. The CDR3 reads CAWNSGLAGGEEETQYF. The CDR3 nucleotides read TGTGCCTGGAATTCCGGACTAGCGGGGGGGGAGGAAGAGACCCAGTACTTC.

The rearrangement joins TRBV6-6 to TRBJ1-1; maybe TRBD1 (6 bases). The CDR3 runs to 13 residues. Trimming stripped 8 bases from V and 4 bases from J, with 14 bases between. Germline V gives CDR1 MNHNY, CDR2 SVGAGI (reference sequence). This CDR3 is CASGPGGFTEAFF. In DNA form, the CDR3 reads TGTGCCAGCGGGCCTGGGGGCTTCACTGAAGCTTTCTTT.

The chain uses TRBV6-1 and TRBJ2-5; 7 bases match TRBD1. The CDR3 sequence is 15 residues long. The germline CDR1 and CDR2 sequences are MNHNS and SASEGT. Germline trimming cut 4 bases from V and 5 bases from J; bases unmatched to any gene: 10. The CDR3 DNA reads as TGTGCCAGCAGTGTGCAGACAGGGTCCGGGGAGACCCAGTACTTC. Protein product: CASSVQTGSGETQYF.

The table lists this clone with a few counts. The CDR3: CASSSSLQGENTEAFF. The CDR3 region has the DNA TGTGCCAGCAGTTCGTCTTTACAGGGGGAGAACACTGAAGCTTTCTTT. V is TRBV28 and J is TRBJ1-1; 8 bases are a match to TRBD1. The germline gives CDR1 MDHEN, CDR2 SYDVKM. Losses at the gene ends were 4 bases for V and 1 base for J; bases not matched to a gene: 8. CDR3 length: 16 amino acids.

The rearrangement links TRBV2 to TRBJ1-3; no clear D. The CDR3 loop spans 11 amino acids. Trimming stripped 4 bases from V and 4 bases from J, with 2 bases between. Germline lookup yields CDR1 SNHLY and CDR2 FYNNEI. The CDR3 DNA sequence: TGTGCCAGCAGTGTAGGAAACACCATATATTTT. Protein sequence: CASSVGNTIYF.

The chain links TRBV5-1 to TRBJ1-1; 12 bases line up with TRBD1. V lost 4 bases to trimming and J lost 3 bases; unmatched junction nucleotides: 7. Germline-derived CDR1 and CDR2 are SGHRS and YFSETQ. The CDR3 runs 16 residues. In DNA, the CDR3 is TGCGCCAGCAGCCCGGGACAGGGGGCTGGAGACACTGAAGCTTTCTTT. Its protein is CASSPGQGAGDTEAFF.

This clone came up a few times. The rearrangement joins TRBV19 to TRBJ2-3; 11 bases are a match to TRBD2. With 7 bases clipped from V and 3 bases from J, the junction kept 3 bases outside the gene matches. CDR1 and CDR2 (germline): LNHDA, SQIVND (reference sequence). The CDR3 length is 14 residues. Here the CDR3 DNA reads TGTGCCAGTAACATAGCGGGAGGGACAGATACGCAGTATTTT. This encodes CASNIAGGTDTQYF.

The rearrangement joins TRBV27 to TRBJ2-5; D might be TRBD1 (6 bases). TRBJ2-7 explains the end of the DNA better; the J call may be wrong. This CDR3 has 13 residues. Germline assignment: CDR1 MNHEY and CDR2 SMNVEV (reference sequence). CDR3: CASRDSGSYEQYF. The CDR3 bases are TGTGCCAGCAGGGACAGCGGCTCCTACGAGCAGTACTTC.

V usage is TRBV5-5 and J usage is TRBJ2-2, with TRBD1 matching over 11 bases. There are 15 residues in the CDR3. From germline, CDR1 is SGHKS and CDR2 YYEKEE (reference sequence). Trimming took 4 bases from V and 5 from J; bases not matched to a gene: 4. CDR3 residues: CASSGGQGVTGELFF. The CDR3 DNA is TGTGCCAGCAGCGGGGGACAGGGGGTAACCGGGGAGCTGTTTTTT.

V and J are TRBV6-1 and TRBJ2-7, with D unresolved. This CDR3 is built from 12 residues. Per the germline V gene, CDR1 is MNHNS and CDR2 is SASEGT. V was clipped by 3 bases and J by 7 bases, with 10 bases between them. The CDR3 bases are TGTGCCAGCAGTGACCTATTCGGGGAGCAGTACTTC. Translated: CASSDLFGEQYF.

The V gene is TRBV5-4, the J gene TRBJ2-7, with 9 bases matching TRBD1. The junction had 3 bases not matched to a gene; V was cut back by 3 bases and J by 2 bases. CDR3 length: 14 residues. CDR1 is SGHNT and CDR2 is YYREEE in the germline V gene (reference sequence). CDR3 nucleotides: TGTGCCAGCAGCTCGGGACAGGGCCCCTACGAGCAGTACTTC. Encoded protein: CASSSGQGPYEQYF.

This rearrangement joins TRBV28 to TRBJ1-4, with no clear D. The germline V gene has CDR1 MDHEN and CDR2 SYDVKM. The V gene lost 4 bases and the J gene lost 16 bases, with 13 bases spanning the gap. CDR3 length: 11 residues. CDR3 coding DNA: TGTGCCAGCAGTTGGGAGGGAAAGGGGTTTTTT. This encodes CASSWEGKGFF.

V and J are TRBV10-1 and TRBJ2-1, with 9 nucleotides matching TRBD1. Germline V lookup: CDR1 WNHNN, CDR2 SYGVQD (reference sequence). There are 12 residues in the CDR3. Trimming cost V 10 bases and J 6 bases; bases outside gene matches: 4. In DNA, the CDR3 is TGCGCCACCGCGGACAGGGGCAATGAGCAGTTCTTC. It encodes CATADRGNEQFF.

This rearrangement joins TRBV19 to TRBJ2-6; the D gene is possibly TRBD1 (6 bases). Germline V gives CDR1 LNHDA, CDR2 SQIVND (reference sequence). V dropped 3 bases and J dropped 4 bases, with 13 bases sitting between them. CDR3 length: 16 residues. CDR3 loop: CASSIQTGTGANVLTF. CDR3 nucleotides: TGTGCCAGTAGTATCCAAACAGGGACCGGGGCCAACGTCCTGACTTTC.

The V gene is TRBV5-1, the J gene TRBJ1-3; the D is unclear. This CDR3 contains 15 residues. Trimming removed 5 bases at V and 0 bases at J, with 12 bases between. Germline values: CDR1 SGHRS, CDR2 YFSETQ. The CDR3 coding sequence is TGCGCCAGCAGGTCGGTCGGTGGCTCTGGAAACACCATATATTTT. It codes for CASRSVGGSGNTIYF.

The chain uses TRBV6-6 and TRBJ2-2, with 12 positions matching TRBD2. This CDR3 contains 15 residues. The V and J ends lost 8 bases and 3 bases, in that order; junction bases with no gene match: 4. Germline CDR1 and CDR2: MNHNY and SVGAGI (reference sequence). The CDR3 region has the DNA TGTGCCAGCTGCGGACTAGCGGGGTACACCGGGGAGCTGTTTTTT. Amino acids: CASCGLAGYTGELFF.

This chain joins TRBV30 and TRBJ2-7; 7 bases map to TRBD1. Trimming at V came to 2 bases and at J to 0 bases, leaving 7 bases not matched to a gene. The CDR3 loop spans 15 amino acids. Germline V CDR1 and CDR2: GTSNPN, SVGIG (reference sequence). CDR3 bases: TGTGCCTGGAGTCTAGGGACAGCAAACTCCTACGAGCAGTACTTC. Its protein is CAWSLGTANSYEQYF.

V is TRBV28 and J is TRBJ2-7; 8 nucleotides match TRBD1. V shed 7 bases and J 3 bases; nucleotides not matched to a gene: 5. There are 13 residues in the CDR3. Germline CDR1 MDHEN, CDR2 SYDVKM. Here the CDR3 DNA reads TGTGCCAGCACCGGACAGGGTGGCTACGAGCAGTACTTC. It yields the protein CASTGQGGYEQYF.

The table lists this clone with a few counts. This sequence joins TRBV29-1 and TRBJ2-4; TRBD1 matches 7 bases. With 2 bases clipped from V and 7 bases from J, the junction kept 5 bases outside the gene matches. The CDR3 is 13 residues long. Per germline, CDR1 SQVTM and CDR2 ANQGSEA. CDR3 DNA sequence: TGCAGCGTTGAAATAGGGGGCGGGAACATTCAGTACTTC. It codes for CSVEIGGGNIQYF. The variable domain in full, completed from reference TRBV29-1 and TRBJ2-4, reads SAVISQKPSRDICQRGTSLTIQCQVDSQVTMMFWYRQQPGQSLTLIATANQGSEATYESGFVIDKFPISRPNLTFSTLTVSNMSPEDSSIYLCSVEIGGGNIQYFGAGTRLSVL.

The chain couples TRBV7-3 to TRBJ2-1; possibly TRBD2 for D (6 bases). Germline V lookup: CDR1 SGHTA, CDR2 FQGTGA. CDR3 length: 14 residues. Trimming took 2 bases from V and 6 from J, leaving 11 bases between them. The CDR3 nucleotides are TGTGCCAGCAGCTTAGGAGGGCAGACCAATGAGCAGTTCTTC. Translation: CASSLGGQTNEQFF.

This clone has a single count. The rearrangement links TRBV19 to TRBJ2-7; perhaps TRBD1 as D (5 bases). The CDR3 consists of 13 residues. The V end was cut by 10 bases, the J end by 0 bases, with 13 bases between. The germline V gene has CDR1 LNHDA and CDR2 SQIVND (reference sequence). The CDR3 bases are TGTGCCACACAGGACACCCGCTCCTACGAGCAGTACTTC. As protein: CATQDTRSYEQYF.

The table lists this clone with a count of one. V gene TRBV7-8 combines with J gene TRBJ2-4; 7 nucleotides line up with TRBD1. Germline V CDR1 and CDR2: SGHVS, FQNEAQ. The J segment lost 8 bases and the V segment lost 5 bases, leaving 6 bases of the junction unmatched. The CDR3 length is 13 residues. The CDR3 loop is CASSKDRRDIQYF. As DNA, the CDR3 is TGTGCCAGCAGCAAGGACAGGCGCGACATTCAGTACTTC.

CDR3 amino acids: CAWSVPEKNEKLFF. Here the CDR3 DNA reads TGTGCCTGGAGTGTACCGGAGAAAAATGAAAAACTGTTTTTT. The gene calls are TRBV30 and TRBJ1-4; D ambiguous. Trimming removed 0 bases from V and 5 bases from J, with 10 bases in between. The CDR3 spans 14 residues. Germline loops: CDR1 GTSNPN, CDR2 SVGIG (reference sequence).

This clone was picked up one time. This chain joins TRBV30 and TRBJ1-1; no reliable D call. The CDR3 runs to 14 residues. Germline V gene sequence: CDR1 GTSNPN, CDR2 SVGIG (reference sequence). Trimming removed 1 base from V and 0 bases from J, with 9 bases in between. CDR3 DNA sequence: TGTGCCTGGAGTGGGGGAGAGATGAACACTGAAGCTTTCTTT. It codes for CAWSGGEMNTEAFF.

The chain employs TRBV5-1 and TRBJ2-5; D is perhaps TRBD2 (5 bases). The end of the DNA aligns better with TRBJ2-7, so the J call may be wrong. Germline V gene data show CDR1 as SGHRS and CDR2 as YFSETQ. This CDR3 has 14 amino acids. The CDR3 is CASSLEGSPYEQYF. The CDR3 nucleotides read TGCGCCAGCAGCTTGGAAGGGAGCCCCTACGAGCAGTACTTC.